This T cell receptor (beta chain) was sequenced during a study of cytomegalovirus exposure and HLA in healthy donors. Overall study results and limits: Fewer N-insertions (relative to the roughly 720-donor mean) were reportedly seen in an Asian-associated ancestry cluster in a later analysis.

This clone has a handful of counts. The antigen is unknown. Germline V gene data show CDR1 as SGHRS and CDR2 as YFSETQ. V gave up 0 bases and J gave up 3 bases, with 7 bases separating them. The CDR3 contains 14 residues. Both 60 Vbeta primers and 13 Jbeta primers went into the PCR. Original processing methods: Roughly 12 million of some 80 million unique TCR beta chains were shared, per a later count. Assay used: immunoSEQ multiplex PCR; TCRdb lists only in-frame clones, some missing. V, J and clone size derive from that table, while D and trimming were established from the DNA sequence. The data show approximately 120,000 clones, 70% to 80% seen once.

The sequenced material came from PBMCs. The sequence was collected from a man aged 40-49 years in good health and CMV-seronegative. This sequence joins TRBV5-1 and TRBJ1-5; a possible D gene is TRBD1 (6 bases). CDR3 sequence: CASSLGTANQPQHF. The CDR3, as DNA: TGCGCCAGCAGCTTGGGGACAGCCAATCAGCCCCAGCATTTT.